One and the same sample provided the 24 T cell receptor beta chains below, sequenced in a study of early T cells in non-severe SARS-CoV-2 infection. In TCRdb, the 5' RACE reads were re-called with MiXCR into one record per CDR3 protein. In the table there are about 80,000 distinct CDR3 sequences, over 4% of which are singletons. This sample comprised whole blood, obtained at baseline. Receptors were obtained from an adult who was a healthcare worker with PCR-confirmed SARS-CoV-2 infection or an uninfected control (not recorded which).

This clonotype has more than one count but fewer than ten. The V and J genes are TRBV11-2 and TRBJ2-1; D may be TRBD1 (5 bases). This CDR3 has 16 amino acids. V lost 5 bases, J lost 4 bases, and 18 bases lay in between. Per the germline V gene, CDR1 is SGHAT and CDR2 is FQNNGV. Here the CDR3 reads CASSRGSTGPYNEQFF. The CDR3, as DNA: TGTGCCAGCAGCAGGGGCTCCACAGGACCTTACAATGAGCAGTTCTTC.

In this sample, this clonotype turned up many times. V is TRBV2 and J is TRBJ1-1, with TRBD1 as a possible D gene (6 bases). V was trimmed by 3 bases and J by 8 bases, leaving 16 bases between them. From germline, CDR1 is SNHLY and CDR2 FYNNEI. The length of the CDR3 is 14 residues. The DNA of the CDR3 is TGTGCCAGCAGTGACAGAAGGACAGAAACAGAAGCTTTCTTT. Protein: CASSDRRTETEAFF.

In this sample, this clonotype turned up many times. The chain recombines TRBV7-6 with TRBJ2-1; 11 bases fit TRBD2. CDR1 is SGHVS, CDR2 FNYEAQ, per germline. The CDR3 totals 14 residues. V shed 3 bases and J 7 bases; nucleotides not matched to a gene: 2. CDR3 protein: CASSLASGRNEQFF. As DNA, the CDR3 is TGTGCCAGCAGCTTGGCTAGCGGGAGGAATGAGCAGTTCTTC.

The V call is TRBV4-1, the J call TRBJ2-3; D remains ambiguous. CDR1 MGHRA and CDR2 YSYEKL come from the germline V gene. Trimming pared 0 bases from V and 2 bases from J, leaving 3 bases between. The CDR3 extends over 13 amino acids. This CDR3 reads CASSQEHTDTQYF. CDR3 sequence (DNA): TGCGCCAGCAGCCAAGAACACACAGATACGCAGTATTTT.

This clonotype was found many times. As DNA, the CDR3 is TGTGCCAGCGGGTCGTCATTGAGAGGTTCGGTAGCTTTCTTT. Its protein is CASGSSLRGSVAFF. V is TRBV28 and J is TRBJ1-1; D remains unclear. CDR3 size: 14 residues. The germline V gene encodes CDR1 MDHEN and CDR2 SYDVKM. V was trimmed by 8 bases and J by 10 bases, leaving 23 bases between them.

This clonotype appeared many times. The chain links TRBV7-2 to TRBJ2-2; TRBD2 matches at 9 bases. CDR1 and CDR2 from the germline V gene are SGHTA and FQGNSA. The junction had 4 bases not matched to a gene; V was cut back by 0 bases and J by 2 bases. This CDR3 spans 17 amino acids. The CDR3 spells CASSLAPAGGNTGELFF. The CDR3 region has the DNA TGTGCCAGCAGCTTAGCTCCAGCGGGAGGTAACACCGGGGAGCTGTTTTTT.

There are many counts of this clonotype. The chain uses TRBV7-2 and TRBJ2-1; D gene ambiguous. V was trimmed by 1 base and J by 2 bases, leaving 12 bases between them. The germline V gene encodes CDR1 SGHTA and CDR2 FQGNSA. This CDR3 comprises 16 residues. CDR3 residues: CASSLGSLVTYNEQFF. The DNA for the CDR3 is TGTGCCAGCAGCTTAGGTTCCCTAGTTACCTACAATGAGCAGTTCTTC.

This clonotype was seen ten or more times. This chain uses TRBV29-1 with TRBJ1-1, with D possibly matching TRBD1 (6 bases). The V end was cut by 6 bases, the J end by 3 bases, with 14 bases between. The CDR3 contains 13 residues. Germline CDR1 is SQVTM and CDR2 is ANQGSEA. The CDR3: CSVVTGTHTEAFF. In nucleotides, the CDR3 is TGCAGCGTGGTCACCGGGACACACACTGAAGCTTTCTTT.

This clonotype was observed many times. The chain joins TRBV7-6 to TRBJ2-1; D remains unclear. The germline gives CDR1 SGHVS, CDR2 FNYEAQ. This CDR3 comprises 13 residues. Between the trimmed V and J ends, which lost 2 bases and 6 bases, there was a span of 8 bases. The CDR3 DNA is TGTGCCAGCAGCTTAAGTCTCCCCAATGAGCAGTTCTTC. Amino acid sequence: CASSLSLPNEQFF.

The table lists this clonotype with many counts. This rearrangement joins TRBV6-5 to TRBJ1-1; D gene ambiguous. The germline V gene encodes CDR1 MNHEY and CDR2 SVGAGI. The germline V and J ends were trimmed by 0 bases and 2 bases, with 10 bases remaining between them. CDR3 size: 15 residues. The CDR3 nucleotides are TGTGCCAGCAGTTACTCGACGCTGGGAAACACTGAAGCTTTCTTT. Encoded protein: CASSYSTLGNTEAFF.

DNA of the CDR3: TGCAGTGCTCTTCCTGACCGGGACACTGAAGCTTTCTTT. Protein product: CSALPDRDTEAFF. The chain combines TRBV20-1 with TRBJ1-1, with D uncertain. V was cut by 5 bases and J by 3 bases, with 13 bases left in between. Germline CDR1 and CDR2: DFQATT and SNEGSKA (reference sequence). The CDR3 totals 13 residues.

This clonotype was picked up many times. This chain connects TRBV12-3 or TRBV12-4 to TRBJ1-1; no clear D gene. The V end lost 8 bases, the J end lost 5 bases, and 6 bases lay between the germline ends. The CDR3 covers 10 residues. The CDR3 sequence is CASGVTEAFF. In nucleotides, the CDR3 is TGTGCCAGCGGAGTTACTGAAGCTTTCTTT.

This clonotype was observed a few times. The chain employs TRBV14 and TRBJ2-6; no clear D gene. V was cut by 6 bases and J by 0 bases, with 12 bases left in between. The germline gives CDR1 SGHDN, CDR2 FVKESK. The CDR3 has 16 residues. The CDR3 DNA sequence: TGTGCCAGCAGTCAATTTAAGACCTCTGGGGCCAACGTCCTGACTTTC. Amino acids: CASSQFKTSGANVLTF.

This clonotype was observed many times. The V gene is TRBV10-3, the J gene TRBJ2-2; TRBD1 agrees at 8 bases. The CDR3 sequence is 15 residues long. After removal of 4 bases from V and 4 bases from J, the junction contained 5 bases not matched to a gene. The germline gives CDR1 ENHRY, CDR2 SYGVKD. CDR3 residues: CAISAGTGTTGELFF. The CDR3 coding sequence is TGTGCCATCAGTGCCGGGACAGGAACCACCGGGGAGCTGTTTTTT.

The CDR3, as DNA: TGTGCCAGCAGGCAGGGCGCCGGGACACGGTCCTACGAGCAGTACTTC. It specifies CASRQGAGTRSYEQYF. The rearrangement joins TRBV28 to TRBJ2-7; a weak D match, TRBD1 (6 bases). This CDR3 is built from 16 residues. In germline, CDR1 is MDHEN, CDR2 SYDVKM. V was cut by 6 bases and J by 1 base, with 19 bases left in between.

The V gene is TRBV5-5, the J gene TRBJ1-5; D call uncertain. This CDR3 contains 17 residues. V lost 6 bases, J lost 0 bases, and 19 bases lay in between. The germline CDR1 and CDR2 sequences are SGHKS and YYEKEE (reference sequence). The CDR3 bases are TGTGCCAGCACCCTGAACTTTGGGGATTATAGCAATCAGCCCCAGCATTTT. Translating gives CASTLNFGDYSNQPQHF. Combining the CDR3 with reference TRBV5-5 and TRBJ1-5 gives the whole variable domain DAGVTQSPTHLIKTRGQQVTLRCSPISGHKSVSWYQQVLGQGPQFIFQYYEKEERGRGNFPDRFSARQFPNYSSELNVNALLLGDSALYLCASTLNFGDYSNQPQHFGDGTRLSIL.

The CDR3 nucleotides are TGTGCCATCAGTGAGTTCCAGAGCGGCTCCGCGGAGCAGTTCTTC. Protein sequence: CAISEFQSGSAEQFF. The chain is built from TRBV10-3 and TRBJ2-1, with D possibly matching TRBD2 (5 bases). This CDR3 comprises 15 residues. The V gene's germline CDR1 is ENHRY and CDR2 SYGVKD. Trimming stripped 1 base from V and 10 bases from J, with 17 bases between.

This clonotype was counted at least ten times. The rearrangement links TRBV12-3 or TRBV12-4 to TRBJ1-1; 8 bases align to TRBD1. The CDR3 length is 11 residues. The V segment lost 6 bases and the J segment 10 bases; nucleotides outside the gene matches: 4. CDR3 residues: CASRYDRGAFF. For the CDR3, the DNA is TGTGCCAGCAGGTATGACAGGGGAGCTTTCTTT.

This clonotype was recorded many times. V and J are TRBV7-2 and TRBJ2-5; 7 bases fit TRBD2. Germline V gene sequence: CDR1 SGHTA, CDR2 FQGNSA. The CDR3 loop spans 16 amino acids. V trimming: 0 bases; J trimming: 2 bases; junction bases outside the gene matches: 6. The CDR3 DNA sequence: TGTGCCAGCAGCTTAGCGGCTAGCGGAGGACAAGAGACCCAGTACTTC. This translates into CASSLAASGGQETQYF.

In its sample, this clonotype was seen a few times. The chain carries TRBV7-2 and TRBJ2-7; D unclear. V lost 4 bases and J 0 bases, leaving 10 bases between the germline ends. Germline V gene data show CDR1 as SGHTA and CDR2 as FQGNSA. The CDR3 spans 14 residues. CDR3 bases: TGTGCCAGCAGCTCCTGGGGTATCTCCTACGAGCAGTACTTC. It codes for CASSSWGISYEQYF.

Many counts were recorded for this clonotype. J is TRBJ2-7 and V is TRBV10-1; maybe TRBD2 (5 bases). Trimming removed 0 bases from V and 5 bases from J, with 8 bases in between. CDR3 size: 13 residues. The germline CDR1 and CDR2 sequences are WNHNN and SYGVQD (reference sequence). For the CDR3, the DNA is TGCGCCAGCAGTGAGTCGATGCGGGACGAGCAGTACTTC. This translates into CASSESMRDEQYF.

This clonotype was recorded at least ten times. The chain joins TRBV30 to TRBJ2-7, with D tentatively TRBD2 (6 bases). From germline, CDR1 is GTSNPN and CDR2 SVGIG (reference sequence). Trimming removed 4 bases from V and 3 bases from J, with 10 bases in between. CDR3 length: 12 amino acids. The CDR3 protein is CAWNLGGYEQYF. CDR3 nucleotides: TGTGCCTGGAATTTGGGGGGCTACGAGCAGTACTTC.

This clonotype is medium-sized. The V gene is TRBV12-3 or TRBV12-4, the J gene TRBJ1-2; D is unclear. V lost 0 bases and J 3 bases, leaving 11 bases between the germline ends. This CDR3 region has 15 residues. CDR3: CASSLAPNDYYGYTF. CDR3 bases: TGTGCCAGCAGTTTAGCACCGAATGACTACTATGGCTACACCTTC.

This clonotype was seen repeatedly, ten times or more. CDR3 sequence: CASSLAQGGSRSTDTQYF. CDR3 DNA: TGTGCCAGCAGCTTAGCGCAGGGCGGGAGCCGGAGCACAGATACGCAGTATTTT. The V gene is TRBV7-9, the J gene TRBJ2-3; 7 bases map to TRBD2. The CDR3 contains 18 residues. The V gene end was trimmed by 0 bases and the J gene end by 0 bases; junction bases not matched to a gene: 9. Germline V gives CDR1 SEHNR, CDR2 FQNEAQ (reference sequence).